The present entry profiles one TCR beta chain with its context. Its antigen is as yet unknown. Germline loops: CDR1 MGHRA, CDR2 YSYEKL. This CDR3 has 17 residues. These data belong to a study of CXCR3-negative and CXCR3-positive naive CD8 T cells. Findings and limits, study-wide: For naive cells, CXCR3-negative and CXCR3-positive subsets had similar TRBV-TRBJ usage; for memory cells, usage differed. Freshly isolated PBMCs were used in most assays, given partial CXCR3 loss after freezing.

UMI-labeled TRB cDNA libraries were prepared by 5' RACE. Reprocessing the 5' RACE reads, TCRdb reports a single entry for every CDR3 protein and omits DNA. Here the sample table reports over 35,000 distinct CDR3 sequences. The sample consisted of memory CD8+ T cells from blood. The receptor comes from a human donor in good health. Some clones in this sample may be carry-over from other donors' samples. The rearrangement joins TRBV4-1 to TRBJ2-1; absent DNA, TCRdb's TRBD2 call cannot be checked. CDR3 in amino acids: CASSQVTGVSSYNEQFF.